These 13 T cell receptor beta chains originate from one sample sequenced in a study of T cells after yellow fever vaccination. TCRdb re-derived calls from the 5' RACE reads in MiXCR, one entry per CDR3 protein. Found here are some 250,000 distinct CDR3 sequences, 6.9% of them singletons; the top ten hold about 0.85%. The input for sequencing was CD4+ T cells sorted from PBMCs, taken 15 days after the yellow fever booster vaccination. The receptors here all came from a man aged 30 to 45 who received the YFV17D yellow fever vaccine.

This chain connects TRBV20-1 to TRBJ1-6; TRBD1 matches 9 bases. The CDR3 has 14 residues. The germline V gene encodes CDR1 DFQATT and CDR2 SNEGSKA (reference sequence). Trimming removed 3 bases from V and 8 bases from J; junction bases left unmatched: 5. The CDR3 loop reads CSASAGTGYSPLHF. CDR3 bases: TGCAGTGCTAGCGCCGGGACAGGGTATTCACCCCTCCACTTT.

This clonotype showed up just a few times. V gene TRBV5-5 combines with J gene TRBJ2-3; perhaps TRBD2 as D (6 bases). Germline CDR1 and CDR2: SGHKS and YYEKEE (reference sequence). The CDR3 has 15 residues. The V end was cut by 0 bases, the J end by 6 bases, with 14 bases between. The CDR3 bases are TGTGCCAGCAGCTTGGGAGGGTTCGGAGGGGATACGCAGTATTTT. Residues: CASSLGGFGGDTQYF.

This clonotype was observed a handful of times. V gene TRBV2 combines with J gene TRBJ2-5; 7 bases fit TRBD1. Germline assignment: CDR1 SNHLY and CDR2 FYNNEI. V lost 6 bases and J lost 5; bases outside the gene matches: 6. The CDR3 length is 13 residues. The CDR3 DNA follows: TGTGCCAGCAGCAAACAGGGGTGGGAGACCCAGTACTTC. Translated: CASSKQGWETQYF.

The CDR3 sequence is CATSEGQGAGDTQYF. CDR3 bases: TGTGCCACCAGTGAGGGACAGGGGGCTGGAGATACGCAGTATTTT. The V call is TRBV24-1, the J call TRBJ2-3; 12 nucleotides agree with TRBD1. The CDR3 totals 15 residues. Germline values: CDR1 KGHDR, CDR2 SFDVKD. With 4 bases clipped from V and 5 bases from J, the junction kept 3 bases outside the gene matches.

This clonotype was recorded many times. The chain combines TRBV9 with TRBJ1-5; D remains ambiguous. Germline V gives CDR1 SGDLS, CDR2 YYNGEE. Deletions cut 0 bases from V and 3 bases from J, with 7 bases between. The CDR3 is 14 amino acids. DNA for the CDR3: TGTGCCAGCAGCGTAGACCCCACCAATCAGCCCCAGCATTTT. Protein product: CASSVDPTNQPQHF.

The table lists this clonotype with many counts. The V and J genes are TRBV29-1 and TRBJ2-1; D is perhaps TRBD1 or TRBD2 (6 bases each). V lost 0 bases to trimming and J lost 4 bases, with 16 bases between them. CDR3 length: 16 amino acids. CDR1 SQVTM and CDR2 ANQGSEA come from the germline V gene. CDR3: CSVEDVTGAGYNEQFF. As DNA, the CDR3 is TGCAGCGTTGAAGATGTGACGGGGGCGGGGTACAATGAGCAGTTCTTC.

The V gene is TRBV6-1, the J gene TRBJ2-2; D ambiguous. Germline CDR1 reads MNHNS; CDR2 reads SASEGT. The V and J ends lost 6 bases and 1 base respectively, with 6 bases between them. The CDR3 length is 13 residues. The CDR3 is CASRSMNTGELFF. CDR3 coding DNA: TGTGCCAGCAGATCAATGAACACCGGGGAGCTGTTTTTT.

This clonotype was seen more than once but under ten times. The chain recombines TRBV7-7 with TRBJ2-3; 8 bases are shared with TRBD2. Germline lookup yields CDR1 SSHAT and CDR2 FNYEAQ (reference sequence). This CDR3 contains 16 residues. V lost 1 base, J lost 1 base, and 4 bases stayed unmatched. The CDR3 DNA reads TGTGCCAGCAGCTTAGGAGCGGGAGTGGGCACAGATACGCAGTATTTT. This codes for CASSLGAGVGTDTQYF.

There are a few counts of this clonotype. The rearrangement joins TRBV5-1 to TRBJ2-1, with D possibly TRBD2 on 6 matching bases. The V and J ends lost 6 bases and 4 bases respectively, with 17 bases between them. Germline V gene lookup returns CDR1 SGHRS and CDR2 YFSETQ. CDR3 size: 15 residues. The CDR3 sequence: CASTSGLARYNEQFF. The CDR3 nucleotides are TGCGCCAGCACCTCAGGGCTAGCGAGATACAATGAGCAGTTCTTC. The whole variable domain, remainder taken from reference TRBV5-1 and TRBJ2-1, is KAGVTQTPRYLIKTRGQQVTLSCSPISGHRSVSWYQQTPGQGLQFLFEYFSETQRNKGNFPGRFSGRQFSNSRSEMNVSTLELGDSALYLCASTSGLARYNEQFFGPGTRLTVL.

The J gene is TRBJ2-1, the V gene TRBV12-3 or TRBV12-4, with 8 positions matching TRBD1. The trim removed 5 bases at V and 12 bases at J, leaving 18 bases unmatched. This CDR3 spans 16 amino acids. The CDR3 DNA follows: TGTGCCAGCAGTCAGACCCCCTCAGGGGGCGTTAGGGGGCAGTTCTTC. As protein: CASSQTPSGGVRGQFF.

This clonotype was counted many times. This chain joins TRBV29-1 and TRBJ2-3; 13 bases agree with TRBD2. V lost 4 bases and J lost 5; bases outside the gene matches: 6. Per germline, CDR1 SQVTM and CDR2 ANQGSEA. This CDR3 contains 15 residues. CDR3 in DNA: TGCAGCGTTGGGGGACTAGCGGGAAATATAGATACGCAGTATTTT. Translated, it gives CSVGGLAGNIDTQYF.

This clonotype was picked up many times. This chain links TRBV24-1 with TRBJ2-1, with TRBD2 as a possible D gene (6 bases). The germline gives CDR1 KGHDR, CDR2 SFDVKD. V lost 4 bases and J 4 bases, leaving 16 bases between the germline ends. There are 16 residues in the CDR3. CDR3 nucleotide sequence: TGTGCCACCAGTGACCAAGGGTGGGGGACTTACAATGAGCAGTTCTTC. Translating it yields CATSDQGWGTYNEQFF.

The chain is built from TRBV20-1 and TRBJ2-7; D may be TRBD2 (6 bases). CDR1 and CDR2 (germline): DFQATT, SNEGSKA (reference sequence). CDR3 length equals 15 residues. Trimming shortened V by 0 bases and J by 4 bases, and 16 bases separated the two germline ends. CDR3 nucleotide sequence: TGCAGTGCTAGAGACCCCGTCGGACTAATTTACGAGCAGTACTTC. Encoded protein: CSARDPVGLIYEQYF.